The 19 T cell receptor beta chains listed next were all sequenced from one sample in a study of T cells after yellow fever vaccination. TCRdb used MiXCR to reprocess the 5' RACE reads, holding one entry per CDR3 protein. The sample has about 150,000 distinct CDR3 sequences, 6.2% seen once; the top ten hold less than 3.5%. Sequenced material: CD4+ T cells sorted from PBMCs, taken on the day of the first yellow fever vaccination. Every receptor here comes from a young man who received the YFV17D yellow fever vaccine.

This clonotype showed up just a few times. The V call is TRBV20-1, the J call TRBJ1-2; D is uncertain. CDR1 is DFQATT and CDR2 is SNEGSKA in the germline V gene (reference sequence). Trimming pared 6 bases from V and 6 bases from J, leaving 20 bases between. The CDR3 has 14 residues. CDR3 in DNA: TGCAGTGCACAAGACTTCCGTTGGAGGGATGGCTACACCTTC. Residues: CSAQDFRWRDGYTF.

This clonotype was detected ten times or more. The CDR3 bases are TGCAGTGCCGGAGCGGGAGTGAGCACAGATACGCAGTATTTT. Translated: CSAGAGVSTDTQYF. V and J are TRBV20-1 and TRBJ2-3; 8 nucleotides agree with TRBD2. The V segment lost 6 bases and the J segment 0 bases; nucleotides outside the gene matches: 5. Germline-derived CDR1 and CDR2 are DFQATT and SNEGSKA (reference sequence). There are 14 residues in the CDR3.

Ten or more counts support this clonotype. The rearrangement uses TRBV6-5 and TRBJ1-1; a possible D gene is TRBD1 (5 bases). Germline CDR1 MNHEY, CDR2 SVGAGI. Trimming took off 0 bases at V and 2 bases at J, with 7 bases between the two ends. This CDR3 region has 14 residues. The CDR3 DNA reads TGTGCCAGCAGTTACTCGGGGGGAAACACTGAAGCTTTCTTT. Its translation: CASSYSGGNTEAFF.

The CDR3 loop is CATSRGGGAIDTQYF. CDR3 nucleotide sequence: TGTGCCACCAGCAGGGGGGGGGGAGCAATAGATACGCAGTATTTT. The chain couples TRBV15 to TRBJ2-3, with 7 positions matching TRBD2. With V trimmed by 3 bases and J by 5 bases, 8 bases remained unmatched. Germline assignment: CDR1 LNHNV and CDR2 YYDKDF (reference sequence). The CDR3 runs to 15 residues.

This clonotype was counted between two and nine times. The V call is TRBV7-2, the J call TRBJ1-2, with D maybe TRBD1 (5 bases). V lost 1 base, J lost 1 base, and 10 bases lay in between. Germline V lookup: CDR1 SGHTA, CDR2 FQGNSA. The length of the CDR3 is 15 residues. The CDR3 DNA reads as TGTGCCAGCAGCTTAGTATACCAGGGTAACTATGGCTACACCTTC. Protein: CASSLVYQGNYGYTF.

This clonotype was found many times. This rearrangement joins TRBV5-1 to TRBJ2-5; possible D gene TRBD2, 5 bases. The ends were cut back, 4 bases at V and 5 bases at J, with 12 bases in the middle. The CDR3 is made up of 13 amino acids. In germline, CDR1 is SGHRS, CDR2 YFSETQ. In DNA, the CDR3 is TGCGCCAGCAGCGCCACTAGTAAGGAGACCCAGTACTTC. This sequence encodes CASSATSKETQYF.

There are many counts of this clonotype. V usage is TRBV10-3 and J usage is TRBJ2-3, with 10 positions matching TRBD1. CDR3 size: 18 residues. Losses at the gene ends were 4 bases for V and 7 bases for J; bases not matched to a gene: 17. Germline CDR1 reads ENHRY; CDR2 reads SYGVKD. As DNA, the CDR3 is TGTGCCATCAGTGTTACCGGGACAGGGGTTTCCATCGGGTATACGCAGTATTTT. This translates into CAISVTGTGVSIGYTQYF.

This clonotype was seen ten or more times. The chain uses TRBV11-2 and TRBJ2-2; 8 nucleotides agree with TRBD1. Germline CDR1 and CDR2: SGHAT and FQNNGV. Losses at the gene ends were 5 bases for V and 1 base for J; bases not matched to a gene: 9. This CDR3 spans 17 amino acids. CDR3 coding DNA: TGTGCCAGCAGCCCAGGGGGCTGGACAAAGAACACCGGGGAGCTGTTTTTT. It is translated as CASSPGGWTKNTGELFF.

This clonotype was seen a handful of times. The chain's CDR3 is CASRPAGGLYNEQFF. CDR3 coding DNA: TGTGCCAGCAGACCAGCGGGGGGGTTGTACAATGAGCAGTTCTTC. V is TRBV7-2 and J is TRBJ2-1; 10 bases fit TRBD2. Germline V CDR1 and CDR2: SGHTA, FQGNSA. Trimming removed 6 bases from V and 4 bases from J; junction bases left unmatched: 6. The CDR3 runs 15 residues.

This clonotype was counted many times. The V call is TRBV11-2, the J call TRBJ2-2, with D hard to call. The germline gives CDR1 SGHAT, CDR2 FQNNGV. The ends were cut back, 7 bases at V and 7 bases at J, with 7 bases in the middle. This CDR3 is built from 11 residues. This chain's CDR3 is CASTNFGELFF. CDR3 nucleotides: TGTGCCAGCACCAACTTCGGGGAGCTGTTTTTT.

This clonotype was detected many times. The chain recombines TRBV29-1 with TRBJ1-5; weak D call: TRBD1 (6 bases). There are 13 residues in the CDR3. Deletions cut 4 bases from V and 7 bases from J, with 14 bases between. The germline V gene encodes CDR1 SQVTM and CDR2 ANQGSEA. The CDR3 nucleotides are TGCAGCGTTGGACAGGTGTCTAGGCAGCCCCAGCATTTT. It encodes CSVGQVSRQPQHF. Looking up the rest from reference TRBV29-1 and TRBJ1-5 gives the full variable domain: SAVISQKPSRDICQRGTSLTIQCQVDSQVTMMFWYRQQPGQSLTLIATANQGSEATYESGFVIDKFPISRPNLTFSTLTVSNMSPEDSSIYLCSVGQVSRQPQHFGDGTRLSIL.

In this sample, this clonotype turned up many times. The chain couples TRBV5-1 to TRBJ2-1; 13 nucleotides line up with TRBD2. Trimming at V came to 4 bases and at J to 6 bases, leaving 4 bases not matched to a gene. Germline CDR1 is SGHRS and CDR2 is YFSETQ. The CDR3 contains 15 residues. This CDR3 is CASSLWTSGGNEQFF. CDR3 in DNA: TGCGCCAGCAGCCTCTGGACTAGCGGGGGCAATGAGCAGTTCTTC.

A few counts support this clonotype. The chain uses TRBV5-5 and TRBJ2-3; D assignment may be TRBD1 or TRBD2 (5 bases each). The CDR3 runs 18 residues. V was shortened by 3 bases and J by 4 bases, with 24 bases between the two germline ends. CDR1 and CDR2 from the germline V gene are SGHKS and YYEKEE (reference sequence). CDR3 region: CASSSYRDLLMVADTQYF. The CDR3 region has the DNA TGTGCCAGCAGCTCCTACCGGGACCTACTTATGGTGGCAGATACGCAGTATTTT.

This clonotype was recorded many times. The V call is TRBV15, the J call TRBJ1-6, with D uncertain. This CDR3 contains 13 residues. CDR1 and CDR2 (germline): LNHNV, YYDKDF (reference sequence). The germline V and J ends were trimmed by 0 bases and 6 bases, with 3 bases remaining between them. CDR3 sequence: CATSRDLNSPLHF. CDR3 nucleotides: TGTGCCACCAGCAGAGACCTTAATTCACCCCTCCACTTT. Looking up the rest from reference TRBV15 and TRBJ1-6 gives the full variable domain: DAMVIQNPRYQVTQFGKPVTLSCSQTLNHNVMYWYQQKSSQAPKLLFHYYDKDFNNEADTPDNFQSRRPNTSFCFLDIRSPGLGDTAMYLCATSRDLNSPLHFGNGTRLTVT.

V usage is TRBV20-1 and J usage is TRBJ1-5; D unresolved. The germline V gene encodes CDR1 DFQATT and CDR2 SNEGSKA (reference sequence). Trimming pared 6 bases from V and 5 bases from J, leaving 14 bases between. The CDR3 consists of 13 residues. The CDR3 sequence is CSARTDHYQPQHF. CDR3 nucleotide sequence: TGCAGTGCGAGGACGGATCATTATCAGCCCCAGCATTTT.

This clonotype was recorded at least ten times. The chain carries TRBV7-9 and TRBJ2-2; no firm D call. The ends were cut back, 7 bases at V and 6 bases at J, with 18 bases in the middle. From germline, CDR1 is SEHNR and CDR2 FQNEAQ (reference sequence). CDR3 size: 15 residues. CDR3 region: CASTPRLKEAGELFF. DNA for the CDR3: TGTGCCAGCACCCCGCGGTTGAAAGAGGCCGGGGAGCTGTTTTTT.

The chain's CDR3 is CASSLHSGPPYNEQFF. The CDR3 DNA sequence: TGTGCCAGCAGCCTCCATAGCGGGCCCCCCTACAATGAGCAGTTCTTC. The chain joins TRBV6-2 or TRBV6-3 to TRBJ2-1; 7 bases line up with TRBD2. J lost 2 bases, V lost 6 bases, and 10 bases had no gene match. CDR3 size: 16 residues. Germline CDR1 is MNHEY and CDR2 is SVGEGT.

This clonotype occurred many times. This rearrangement joins TRBV4-3 to TRBJ2-3, with a tentative D call TRBD1 (6 bases). Between the trimmed V and J ends, which lost 1 base and 2 bases, there was a span of 10 bases. The CDR3 spans 15 residues. Germline CDR1 and CDR2: LGHNA and YSLEER. The CDR3 sequence: CASSQADSDTDTQYF. The CDR3 nucleotides read TGCGCCAGCAGCCAAGCGGACAGCGACACAGATACGCAGTATTTT.

The table lists this clonotype with many counts. V gene TRBV28 combines with J gene TRBJ2-6; D remains unclear. CDR1 and CDR2 (germline): MDHEN, SYDVKM. V was shortened by 7 bases and J by 0 bases, with 4 bases between the two germline ends. This CDR3 has 13 residues. The CDR3 coding sequence is TGTGCCAGCATAAACTCTGGGGCCAACGTCCTGACTTTC. Amino acid sequence: CASINSGANVLTF.